A single sample is the source of the 8 T cell receptor beta chains below, sequenced in a study of blood T cell repertoires in COVID-19. TCRdb's table, derived via immunoSEQ multiplex PCR, lists solely in-frame clones and lacks some. This table holds under 200,000 clones, 85% found once. The sample consisted of peripheral blood. The receptors shown here come from a woman at least 80 years old with COVID-19, enrolled during active disease.

This rearrangement joins TRBV7-6 to TRBJ2-7; TRBD1 agrees at 10 bases. The V segment lost 2 bases and the J segment 0 bases; nucleotides outside the gene matches: 4. This CDR3 is 16 amino acids long. Germline CDR1 reads SGHVS; CDR2 reads FNYEAQ. The CDR3 sequence: CASSLTGTGDSYEQYF. In DNA, the CDR3 is TGTGCCAGCAGCTTAACCGGGACAGGGGACTCCTACGAGCAGTACTTC. The complete variable domain, with remaining parts taken from reference TRBV7-6 and TRBJ2-7, reads GAGVSQSPRYKVTKRGQDVALRCDPISGHVSLYWYRQALGQGPEFLTYFNYEAQQDKSGLPNDRFSAERPEGSISTLTIQRTEQRDSAMYRCASSLTGTGDSYEQYFGPGTRLTVT.

The rearrangement links TRBV5-1 to TRBJ2-3, with 8 nucleotides matching TRBD1. This CDR3 has 14 residues. CDR1 is SGHRS and CDR2 is YFSETQ in the germline V gene. Unmatched junction bases numbered 6, after V lost 5 bases and J lost 4 bases. This CDR3 reads CASSSTGVADTQYF. The DNA of the CDR3 is TGCGCCAGCAGTTCGACAGGGGTGGCAGATACGCAGTATTTT.

This clone was counted a single time. V gene TRBV2 combines with J gene TRBJ2-7; the D gene is possibly TRBD1 (6 bases). Between the trimmed V and J ends, which lost 4 bases and 2 bases, there was a span of 18 bases. Germline-derived CDR1 and CDR2 are SNHLY and FYNNEI. The CDR3 runs 16 residues. The CDR3 DNA reads as TGTGCCAGCAGTGGAAATAACGGACAGAGACCCTACGAGCAGTACTTC. It specifies CASSGNNGQRPYEQYF.

V is TRBV5-4 and J is TRBJ1-2; D is unresolved. V was trimmed by 6 bases and J by 3 bases, leaving 15 bases between them. Per the germline V gene, CDR1 is SGHNT and CDR2 is YYREEE (reference sequence). This CDR3 has 14 amino acids. The CDR3 DNA follows: TGTGCCAGCAAGCTTGGGCAGGAATACTATGGCTACACCTTC. This encodes CASKLGQEYYGYTF.

The V gene is TRBV7-9, the J gene TRBJ1-1, with no clear D. There are 15 residues in the CDR3. Between the trimmed V and J ends, which lost 2 bases and 0 bases, there was a span of 10 bases. Looked up from germline, CDR1 is SEHNR and CDR2 is FQNEAQ (reference sequence). CDR3 coding DNA: TGTGCCAGCAGCTTACAAGGAGGATTGAACACTGAAGCTTTCTTT. Its protein is CASSLQGGLNTEAFF.

This chain connects TRBV10-3 to TRBJ2-1, with D hard to call. V gave up 0 bases and J gave up 7 bases, with 7 bases separating them. CDR1 is ENHRY, CDR2 SYGVKD, per germline. CDR3 size: 13 residues. CDR3 in amino acids: CAISESRRNEQFF. The CDR3 DNA sequence: TGTGCCATCAGTGAGTCGCGGAGAAATGAGCAGTTCTTC.

This clone was seen only once. The chain links TRBV5-1 to TRBJ1-4; D is possibly TRBD1 (6 bases). The V and J ends lost 0 bases and 4 bases respectively, with 10 bases between them. From germline, CDR1 is SGHRS and CDR2 YFSETQ. The CDR3 extends over 15 amino acids. Here the CDR3 DNA reads TGCGCCAGCAGCTTGGGACAGGTCCATAATGAAAAACTGTTTTTT. This encodes CASSLGQVHNEKLFF.

The chain couples TRBV19 to TRBJ1-5; D gene ambiguous. In germline, CDR1 is LNHDA, CDR2 SQIVND (reference sequence). V lost 5 bases, J lost 5 bases, and 10 bases lay in between. The length of the CDR3 is 13 residues. CDR3 DNA: TGTGCCAGTAGTCCCGGACTTTATCAGCCCCAGCATTTT. Translation gives CASSPGLYQPQHF. The variable domain in full, with the rest retrieved from reference TRBV19 and TRBJ1-5, is DGGITQSPKYLFRKEGQNVTLSCEQNLNHDAMYWYRQDPGQGLRLIYYSQIVNDFQKGDIAEGYSVSREKKESFPLTVTSAQKNPTAFYLCASSPGLYQPQHFGDGTRLSIL.